The clone carrying this T cell receptor (beta chain) was seen at least ten times. The antigen is undetermined. The data originate from a study of spatial heterogeneity in lung cancer. Study context: Beta-chain sequences consistently outnumbered alpha-chain sequences in detection. Overall study results and limits: Among blood samples, ubiquitous expanded tumor TCRs appeared more at resection than at follow-up.

TCRdb redid the calling of the 5' RACE reads with MiXCR, one entry per CDR3 protein. The sample carries approximately 40,000 distinct CDR3 sequences, roughly 7.2% recorded once. Time point of the sample: sample taken at primary tumor resection. Whole RNA, isolated from tumor, nontumor lung or frozen PBMC, was sequenced without prior sorting. This specimen consisted of PBMCs, obtained at surgery. This clonotype originated in a female donor with early-stage non-small cell lung cancer.

CDR3 sequence reads: CSVRQHLPNYGYTF. In DNA, the CDR3 is TGCAGCGTCCGACAGCACCTACCTAACTATGGCTACACCTTC. This sequence joins TRBV29-1 and TRBJ1-2, with TRBD1 as a possible D gene (5 bases). This CDR3 is 14 amino acids long. The germline V and J ends were trimmed by 6 bases and 0 bases, with 14 bases remaining between them. Germline values: CDR1 SQVTM, CDR2 ANQGSEA.